This T cell receptor (beta chain) was profiled in a study of persistence of HIV-infected CD4 T cells. The immunoSEQ assay was version 4, run in survey mode. Data came from immunoSEQ multiplex PCR; TCRdb stores just in-frame clones and leaves some out. The profile shows 30,000 or so clones, roughly four fifths of them singletons. This clone appeared once. Its target is unknown. Cells were stimulated with overlapping HIV-1 Gag 15-mer peptides. CD40L-negative CD69-negative CD45RO-high memory CD4+ T cells were sorted as populations depleted of antigen-responding cells. The V gene end was trimmed by 5 bases and the J gene end by 4 bases; junction bases not matched to a gene: 4. The CDR3 extends over 14 amino acids. The germline V gene encodes CDR1 LGHDT and CDR2 YNNKEL (reference sequence).

The clonotype originates from an adult woman with HIV who was CMV-seropositive. This material consisted of CD4+ T cells sorted from PBMCs after approximately 20-hour stimulation, taken from a patient who received antiretroviral therapy. J is TRBJ2-5 and V is TRBV3-1 (or the pseudogene TRBV3-2); 10 bases align to TRBD1. This chain's CDR3 is CASSIRDRGETQYF. CDR3 DNA sequence: TGTGCCAGCAGCATCCGGGACAGGGGAGAGACCCAGTACTTC.